This TCR beta chain was recorded in a study of T cell responses to AZD1222 COVID-19 vaccine. General study results and limits: Spike-specific TCR depth and breadth grew after two AZD1222 doses.

A note on this clone: The antigen is not known.

This CDR3 has 17 amino acids. The V end lost 0 bases, the J end lost 4 bases, and 16 bases lay between the germline ends. Germline V gene lookup returns CDR1 MNHEY and CDR2 SVGEGT. Sequencing used immunoSEQ multiplex PCR; TCRdb keeps in-frame clones, though not all of them. This repertoire shows 65,000 to 100,000 clones, 85% to 95% found once; its top ten account for approximately 8%. The specimen comprised peripheral blood, sampled 28 days after the second AZD1222 dose. The chain recombines TRBV6-2 or TRBV6-3 with TRBJ2-1; possibly TRBD1 for D (5 bases). The receptor comes from an adult who received the AZD1222 COVID-19 vaccine. The CDR3 DNA is TGTGCCAGCAGTTACTCTCCAGGGAAACGGATATACAATGAGCAGTTCTTC. Amino acids: CASSYSPGKRIYNEQFF.